The entry below gives a single T cell receptor beta chain sequence along with its context. Its antigen is currently unknown. These data come from a study of siplizumab effects on memory and regulatory T cells. Whole-study findings and limits: The mapping of alloreactive clones to unstimulated subsets covered only a minor fraction of them. Mappable alloreactive CD4+ clones came from Treg cells 68.8% of the time on average with siplizumab, against approximately 25% in controls. It seemed that naive T cells were more diverse than memory cells and were major contributors to the alloresponse. Alloreactive sequences that could be traced to unstimulated CD4+ memory cells showed a significant reduction under siplizumab.

Trimming took 5 bases from V and 0 from J, leaving 13 bases between them. CDR3 length: 16 residues. Germline CDR1 SEHNR, CDR2 FQNEAQ (reference sequence). Produced via immunoSEQ multiplex PCR; TCRdb's table is partial and in-frame only. Among 65,000 to 85,000 clones listed, 93% were seen once. The clonotype comes from a human donor in good health. The chain uses TRBV7-9 and TRBJ2-2; TRBD1 or TRBD2 may be the D gene (6 bases each). The material sequenced was CD8+ T cells sorted from blood. CDR3 sequence (DNA): TGTGCCAGCAGCAAAGACGGGGGCGCGAACACCGGGGAGCTGTTTTTT. This sequence encodes CASSKDGGANTGELFF.